This T cell receptor (beta chain) comes out of a study of beta chain features in type 1 diabetes. Study information: Investigators examined roughly 99,000,000 sorted cells across all samples.

Concerning this clone itself: As yet, its antigen is unknown.

Whole-study findings and limits: Healthy donors had naive, central memory and Treg TCRB repertoires that appeared less similar than those seen among patients. TCRB CDR3s from Type 1 diabetes patients were moderately but significantly shorter in all four CD4+ subsets.

The whole isolated RNA underwent reverse transcription, so sequencing captured expressed TCRB transcripts. Sequencing used immunoSEQ multiplex PCR; TCRdb keeps in-frame clones, though not all of them. The sample lists about half a million clones; over 25% were seen once. The CDR3 runs 15 residues. V shed 2 bases and J shed 5 bases, with 15 bases lying between them. Germline V gene sequence: CDR1 KGHSH, CDR2 LQKENI. The purity of all sorted populations exceeded 95%. The receptor's source is a young man in good health. The sequencing sample was made of naive CD4+ T cells from blood. The genes are TRBV18 and TRBJ2-5; D uncertain. CDR3 in DNA: TGTGCCAGCTCACCAAAACGTCTCGCTGGGGAGACCCAGTACTTC. Encoded protein: CASSPKRLAGETQYF.